The 26 T cell receptor beta chains presented below share a single source sample, sequenced in a study of cytomegalovirus exposure and HLA in healthy donors. In the PCR, 60 Vbeta and 13 Jbeta primers were used. Profiling relied on immunoSEQ multiplex PCR, and the TCRdb table lists in-frame clones only, not all of them. The sample includes 95,000 to 150,000 clones, roughly 78% of them seen just once. The source material was PBMCs. These TCRs come from a man aged 25 to 45 in good health and CMV-seropositive.

This sequence joins TRBV7-3 and TRBJ2-5, with TRBD1 identical over 9 bases. CDR1 SGHTA and CDR2 FQGTGA come from the germline V gene. Trimming cost V 5 bases and J 4 bases; bases outside gene matches: 8. This CDR3 spans 15 amino acids. The CDR3 DNA reads as TGTGCCAGCAGCCTCACAGGGGGCGGGGGAGAGACCCAGTACTTC. Protein: CASSLTGGGGETQYF.

The chain combines TRBV2 with TRBJ1-1; TRBD1 matches 11 bases. The junction had 5 bases not matched to a gene; V was cut back by 6 bases and J by 5 bases. Germline V CDR1 and CDR2: SNHLY, FYNNEI. This CDR3 comprises 14 residues. Here the CDR3 reads CASRKGTGGTEAFF. The CDR3 coding sequence is TGTGCCAGCAGGAAGGGGACAGGGGGAACTGAAGCTTTCTTT.

This rearrangement joins TRBV6-4 to TRBJ1-4; D remains unclear. CDR1 is MRHNA, CDR2 SNTAGT, per germline. The CDR3 totals 15 residues. The ends were cut back, 6 bases at V and 8 bases at J, with 19 bases in the middle. The CDR3 loop reads CASRTNGVTGEKLFF. In nucleotides, the CDR3 is TGTGCCAGCAGGACAAACGGGGTAACGGGGGAAAAACTGTTTTTT.

This clone has only a few counts. V and J are TRBV12-5 and TRBJ2-1, with D perhaps matching TRBD2 (7 bases). CDR3 size: 14 residues. Germline loops: CDR1 LGHNT, CDR2 FRNRAP. Deletions cut 2 bases from V and 7 bases from J, with 12 bases between. CDR3 in DNA: TGTGCTAGTGGTTTGCCGGGGGGCGGGAATGAGCAGTTCTTC. Protein sequence: CASGLPGGGNEQFF.

This clone was counted only a few times. The chain joins TRBV23-1 to TRBJ1-2; 9 bases are shared with TRBD1. TRBV23-1 is an ORF, with its function uncertain. The CDR3 is 15 amino acids. The trim removed 4 bases at V and 13 bases at J, leaving 16 bases unmatched. CDR3 protein: CASSPPPTGTGLVTF. CDR3 bases: TGCGCCAGCAGTCCCCCTCCCACCGGGACAGGGCTTGTCACCTTC.

The V and J genes are TRBV2 and TRBJ2-3; 7 positions agree with TRBD1. Trimming removed 4 bases from V and 0 bases from J; junction bases left unmatched: 1. The CDR3 sequence is 14 residues long. Germline CDR1 SNHLY, CDR2 FYNNEI. This CDR3 is CASSGDRSTDTQYF. CDR3 bases: TGTGCCAGCAGTGGGGACAGAAGCACAGATACGCAGTATTTT.

The chain combines TRBV4-1 with TRBJ2-7; 8 bases align to TRBD1. J lost 7 bases, V lost 0 bases, and 2 bases had no gene match. The CDR3 length is 13 residues. Germline assignment: CDR1 MGHRA and CDR2 YSYEKL. The CDR3 sequence: CASSQDRGREQYF. CDR3 nucleotide sequence: TGCGCCAGCAGCCAAGACAGGGGGCGGGAGCAGTACTTC.

Remarks on this clone: This same CDR3 is encoded by further DNA sequences in the sample. The rearrangement joins TRBV2 to TRBJ1-5; a weak D match, TRBD1 (5 bases). Germline V gives CDR1 SNHLY, CDR2 FYNNEI. This CDR3 region has 14 residues. Trimming left V 2 bases short and J 7 bases short, with 12 bases between. CDR3 DNA: TGTGCCAGCAGTGAACTCGGGGGACGGCAGCCCCAGCATTTT. It codes for CASSELGGRQPQHF.

The V call is TRBV19, the J call TRBJ1-1; D is perhaps TRBD1 (6 bases). The length of the CDR3 is 15 residues. The germline V gene has CDR1 LNHDA and CDR2 SQIVND (reference sequence). V gave up 1 base and J gave up 6 bases, with 15 bases separating them. The CDR3 DNA reads TGTGCCAGTAGTATAGGGGAACAGGGAGCCGCTGAAGCTTTCTTT. Translation gives CASSIGEQGAAEAFF.

This clone has only a few counts. This chain connects TRBV11-1 to TRBJ2-1; TRBD1 agrees at 7 bases. V dropped 5 bases and J dropped 3; count of bases not matched to a gene: 10. The CDR3 is made up of 16 amino acids. The germline CDR1 and CDR2 sequences are SGHAT and FQDESV (reference sequence). CDR3 coding DNA: TGTGCCAGCAGCGCTAGACAGGGAAATTACTACAATGAGCAGTTCTTC. Its translation is CASSARQGNYYNEQFF.

The rearrangement joins TRBV4-1 to TRBJ2-7; 7 positions match TRBD1. CDR1 MGHRA and CDR2 YSYEKL come from the germline V gene. The CDR3 contains 15 residues. V was pared by 4 bases and J by 2 bases, with 8 bases of the junction left unmatched. The CDR3 sequence: CASSRTPTGTYEQYF. The CDR3 nucleotides read TGCGCCAGCAGCCGGACACCGACAGGGACCTACGAGCAGTACTTC.

J is TRBJ2-7 and V is TRBV9; the D gene is possibly TRBD1 (5 bases). This CDR3 is 14 amino acids long. Trimming stripped 3 bases from V and 7 bases from J, with 17 bases between. Germline V gives CDR1 SGDLS, CDR2 YYNGEE. CDR3 bases: TGTGCCAGCAGCGGCGACAGTGCTCCGAATGAGCAGTACTTC. Its translation: CASSGDSAPNEQYF.

A few counts support this clone. The chain links TRBV6-1 to TRBJ1-2; unclear D gene. CDR3 size: 11 residues. Germline CDR1 MNHNS, CDR2 SASEGT. Trimming took off 8 bases at V and 6 bases at J, with 10 bases between the two ends. The CDR3 sequence: CASGRGDGYTF. The DNA for the CDR3 is TGTGCCAGCGGGCGCGGGGATGGCTACACCTTC.

The chain employs TRBV6-1 and TRBJ1-5; no clear D. Germline CDR1 is MNHNS and CDR2 is SASEGT. The length of the CDR3 is 15 residues. The V end was cut by 6 bases, the J end by 5 bases, with 17 bases between. As DNA, the CDR3 is TGTGCCAGCAGCCGAGACCCCGGTGGAGATCAGCCCCAGCATTTT. It encodes CASSRDPGGDQPQHF.

V and J are TRBV2 and TRBJ2-3; tentatively, D is TRBD2 (7 bases). The ends were cut back, 6 bases at V and 3 bases at J, with 13 bases in the middle. Germline-derived CDR1 and CDR2 are SNHLY and FYNNEI. This CDR3 contains 14 residues. CDR3 protein: CASRQGGGTDTQYF. The DNA of the CDR3 is TGTGCCAGCAGACAGGGCGGGGGAACAGATACGCAGTATTTT. Full variable domain (missing parts from reference TRBV2 and TRBJ2-3): EPEVTQTPSHQVTQMGQEVILRCVPISNHLYFYWYRQILGQKVEFLVSFYNNEISEKSEIFDDQFSVERPDGSNFTLKIRSTKLEDSAMYFCASRQGGGTDTQYFGPGTRLTVL.

This clone came up once. The genes are TRBV18 and TRBJ2-7, with D maybe TRBD2 (5 bases). Trimming cost V 0 bases and J 5 bases, with 14 bases left between them. The CDR3 length is 15 residues. Germline values: CDR1 KGHSH, CDR2 LQKENI. CDR3 in amino acids: CASSPPDSEFDEQYF. CDR3 sequence (DNA): TGTGCCAGCTCACCACCGGACTCAGAGTTCGACGAGCAGTACTTC.

Points on this clone: An end of the junction does not agree with germline; a read error may underlie this. This chain uses TRBV2 with TRBJ2-4; 8 nucleotides agree with TRBD2. The CDR3 contains 17 residues. Per the germline V gene, CDR1 is SNHLY and CDR2 is FYNNEI. CDR3 in amino acids: CASSSPGSGAAKNSQYF. CDR3 bases: TGTGCCAGCAGCTCCCCCGGTAGCGGGGCAGCCAAAAACAGTCAGTACTTC.

The J gene is TRBJ2-2, the V gene TRBV27, with TRBD2 identical over 10 bases. The CDR3 totals 21 residues. Germline values: CDR1 MNHEY, CDR2 SMNVEV (reference sequence). Losses at the gene ends were 4 bases for V and 7 bases for J; bases not matched to a gene: 24. DNA of the CDR3: TGTGCCAGCAGTTCACCCACACCCCGTACAGCGGGGGGGCCGTATTTCGGGGAGCTGTTTTTT. Protein product: CASSSPTPRTAGGPYFGELFF.

The chain has TRBV5-6 and TRBJ1-5; D might be TRBD1 (5 bases). This CDR3 comprises 14 residues. CDR1 is SGHDT and CDR2 is YYEEEE in the germline V gene. The V gene lost 0 bases and the J gene lost 5 bases, with 9 bases spanning the gap. The CDR3 loop is CASSLGQGYQPQHF. The DNA of the CDR3 is TGTGCCAGCAGCTTGGGCCAGGGCTATCAGCCCCAGCATTTT.

V is TRBV27 and J is TRBJ1-1, with D perhaps TRBD1 (5 bases). Germline V lookup: CDR1 MNHEY, CDR2 SMNVEV (reference sequence). Trimming took off 6 bases at V and 1 base at J, with 12 bases between the two ends. CDR3 length equals 14 residues. CDR3: CASRVDSRNTEAFF. The CDR3 DNA sequence: TGTGCCAGCAGGGTCGACAGCAGGAACACTGAAGCTTTCTTT.

This chain uses TRBV30 with TRBJ2-3, with 10 bases aligning to TRBD2. V trimming: 0 bases; J trimming: 4 bases; junction bases outside the gene matches: 4. CDR3 size: 15 residues. The germline gives CDR1 GTSNPN, CDR2 SVGIG (reference sequence). The CDR3 sequence: CAWSVGSGGADTQYF. DNA of the CDR3: TGTGCCTGGAGTGTGGGCAGCGGGGGGGCAGATACGCAGTATTTT.

CDR3: CASTLGTGVSEETQYF. The DNA of the CDR3 is TGTGCCAGTACCTTGGGTACAGGGGTTTCAGAAGAGACCCAGTACTTC. The genes are TRBV19 and TRBJ2-5, with TRBD1 matching over 7 bases. The CDR3 has 16 residues. V dropped 7 bases and J dropped 3; count of bases not matched to a gene: 14. Germline V lookup: CDR1 LNHDA, CDR2 SQIVND (reference sequence).

The chain employs TRBV4-1 and TRBJ1-5; possibly TRBD1 for D (6 bases). Germline CDR1 is MGHRA and CDR2 is YSYEKL. This CDR3 is 14 amino acids long. Trimming shortened V by 0 bases and J by 6 bases, and 9 bases separated the two germline ends. The CDR3 region is CASSQEGGAQPQHF. As DNA, the CDR3 is TGCGCCAGCAGCCAAGAAGGGGGAGCTCAGCCCCAGCATTTT.

The chain combines TRBV11-1 with TRBJ2-3; 7 bases line up with TRBD2. Germline-derived CDR1 and CDR2 are SGHAT and FQDESV (reference sequence). The CDR3 covers 15 residues. V trimming: 5 bases; J trimming: 3 bases; junction bases outside the gene matches: 8. The CDR3 loop is CASSAAGVRTDTQYF. The CDR3 nucleotides read TGTGCCAGCAGCGCGGCGGGGGTGAGGACAGATACGCAGTATTTT.

The sample holds one count of this clone. This rearrangement joins TRBV30 to TRBJ2-3, with 8 bases lining up with TRBD1. Losses at the gene ends were 7 bases for V and 4 bases for J; bases not matched to a gene: 7. The germline V gene encodes CDR1 GTSNPN and CDR2 SVGIG (reference sequence). The CDR3 length is 13 residues. CDR3 residues: CASLAGGPDTQYF. CDR3 nucleotides: TGTGCCTCCCTGGCAGGGGGCCCAGATACGCAGTATTTT.

This clone came up a few times. The gene calls are TRBV5-1 and TRBJ2-2; 7 nucleotides align to TRBD2. The germline V gene encodes CDR1 SGHRS and CDR2 YFSETQ. This CDR3 region has 14 residues. The V gene end was trimmed by 5 bases and the J gene end by 6 bases; junction bases not matched to a gene: 7. Here the CDR3 DNA reads TGCGCCAGCAGGACCGGACTAGTCGCCGGGGAGCTGTTTTTT. Amino acids: CASRTGLVAGELFF.